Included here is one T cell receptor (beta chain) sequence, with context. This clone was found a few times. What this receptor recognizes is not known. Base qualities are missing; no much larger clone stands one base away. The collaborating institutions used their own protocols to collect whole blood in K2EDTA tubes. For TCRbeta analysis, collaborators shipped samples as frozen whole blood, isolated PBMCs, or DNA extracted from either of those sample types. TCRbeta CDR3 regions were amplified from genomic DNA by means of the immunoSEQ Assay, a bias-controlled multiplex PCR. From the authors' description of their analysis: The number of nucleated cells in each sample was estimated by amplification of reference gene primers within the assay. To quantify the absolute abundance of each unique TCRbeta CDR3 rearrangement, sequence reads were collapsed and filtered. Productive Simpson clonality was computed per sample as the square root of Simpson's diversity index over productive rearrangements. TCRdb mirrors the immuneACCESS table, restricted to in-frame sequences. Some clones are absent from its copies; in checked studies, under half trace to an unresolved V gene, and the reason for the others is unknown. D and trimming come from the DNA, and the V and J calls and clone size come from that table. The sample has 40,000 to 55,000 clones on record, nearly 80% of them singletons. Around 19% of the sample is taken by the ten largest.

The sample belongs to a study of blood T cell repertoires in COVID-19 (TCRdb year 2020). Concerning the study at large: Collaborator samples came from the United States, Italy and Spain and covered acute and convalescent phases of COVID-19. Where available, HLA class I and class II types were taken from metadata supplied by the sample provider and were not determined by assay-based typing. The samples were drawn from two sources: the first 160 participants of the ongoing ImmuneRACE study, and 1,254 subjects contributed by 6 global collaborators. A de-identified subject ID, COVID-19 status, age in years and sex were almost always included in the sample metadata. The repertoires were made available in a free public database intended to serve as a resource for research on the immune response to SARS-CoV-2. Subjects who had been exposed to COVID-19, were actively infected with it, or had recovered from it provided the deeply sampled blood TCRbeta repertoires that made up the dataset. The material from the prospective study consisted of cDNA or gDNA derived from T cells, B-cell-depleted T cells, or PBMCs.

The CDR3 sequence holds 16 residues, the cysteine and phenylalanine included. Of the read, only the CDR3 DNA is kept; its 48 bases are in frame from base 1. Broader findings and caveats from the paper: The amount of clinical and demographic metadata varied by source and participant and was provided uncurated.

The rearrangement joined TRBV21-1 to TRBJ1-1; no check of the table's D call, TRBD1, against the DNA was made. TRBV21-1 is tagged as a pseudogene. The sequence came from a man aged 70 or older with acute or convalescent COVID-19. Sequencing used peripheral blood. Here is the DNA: TGTGCCAGCAGCAAAGTAGAACAGGGGGAGAACACTGAAGCTTTCTTT. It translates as CASSKVEQGENTEAFF.